The entry that follows covers one TCR beta chain sequence. Its target is not known. A library of TCRbeta sequences, prepared with unique molecular identifiers, was generated. MiXCR, run by TCRdb on the PCR reads, gives a single entry per CDR3 protein. The sample has about 870,000 distinct CDR3 sequences; around 15% are singletons. The CDR3 runs to 13 residues. Germline V lookup: CDR1 SGHRS, CDR2 YFSETQ. Trimming pared 5 bases from V and 3 bases from J, leaving 9 bases between. This record comes from a study of T-cell reconstitution after alpha-beta-depleted transplantation in children. General observations from the study: Reported findings indicate that, about two months after transplant, alpha-beta T cells came from several hundred expanded clones, which were derived from non-depleted graft cells. Some patients' high day-60 TCRbeta diversity was attributed to recipient cells surviving conditioning. T-cell counts and diversity were attributed mostly to newly produced T cells one year after transplant.

The origin of this receptor is a male patient under 18 who had a stem cell transplant for acute lymphoblastic leukemia, so the T cells may come from the graft donor. The input for sequencing was PBMCs, mostly from graft donor cells, taken 360 days after TCRalphabeta/CD19-depleted stem cell transplant. V and J are TRBV5-1 and TRBJ2-4; the D gene is possibly TRBD2 (6 bases). CDR3 amino acids: CASSPGDKNIQYF. CDR3 sequence (DNA): TGCGCCAGCAGTCCGGGAGACAAAAACATTCAGTACTTC.